What follows describes a single T cell receptor (beta chain). The antigen is undetermined. These data belong to a study of T cell responses to AZD1222 COVID-19 vaccine. Study results and limitations: Spike was spanned by vaccine-associated CD4 TCRs, which were dominant at 160-218 and 743-854. Only a handful of AZD1222 recipients, more than five in all, had baseline seropositivity.

Generated by immunoSEQ multiplex PCR, the TCRdb table keeps only in-frame clones and is missing some. The data show 200,000 to 250,000 clones, about 93% seen once. Deletions cut 10 bases from V and 3 bases from J, with 19 bases between. Germline V CDR1 and CDR2: MDHEN, SYDVKM. This CDR3 comprises 15 residues. This specimen was peripheral blood, taken on day 0 of MenACWY control vaccination. The source of this sequence is an adult in good health. V and J are TRBV28 and TRBJ1-5; D might be TRBD1 (6 bases). The CDR3 nucleotides are TGTGCCACCGACCGACTCCAGGGGATCAATCAGCCCCAGCATTTT. Amino acid sequence: CATDRLQGINQPQHF.